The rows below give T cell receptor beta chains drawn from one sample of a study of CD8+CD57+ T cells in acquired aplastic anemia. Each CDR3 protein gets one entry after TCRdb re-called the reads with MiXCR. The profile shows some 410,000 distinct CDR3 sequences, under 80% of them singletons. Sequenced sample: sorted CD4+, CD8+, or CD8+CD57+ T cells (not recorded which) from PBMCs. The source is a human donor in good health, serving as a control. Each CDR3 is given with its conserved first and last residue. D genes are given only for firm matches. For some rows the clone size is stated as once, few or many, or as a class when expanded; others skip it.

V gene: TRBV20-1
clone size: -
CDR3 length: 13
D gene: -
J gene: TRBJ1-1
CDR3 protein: CSARRHNDNEAFF
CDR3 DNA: TGCAGTGCTAGACGACACAATGACAATGAAGCTTTCTTT

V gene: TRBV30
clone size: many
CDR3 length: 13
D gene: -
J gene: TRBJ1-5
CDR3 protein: CAWSATGNQPQHF
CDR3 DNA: TGTGCCTGGAGTGCCACGGGCAATCAGCCCCAGCATTTT

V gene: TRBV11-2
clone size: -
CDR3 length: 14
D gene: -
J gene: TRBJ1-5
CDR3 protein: CAWSALRRNQPQHF
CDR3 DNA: TGTGCCTGGAGTGCTCTGAGAAGGAATCAGCCCCAGCATTTT

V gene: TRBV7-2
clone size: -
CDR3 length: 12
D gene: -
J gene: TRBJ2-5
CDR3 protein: CASSLRAETQYF
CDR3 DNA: TGTGCCAGCAGCTTAAGGGCCGAGACCCAGTACTTC

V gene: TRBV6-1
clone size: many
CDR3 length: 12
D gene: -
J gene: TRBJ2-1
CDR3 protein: CASTRQSNEQFF
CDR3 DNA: TGTGCCAGCACTCGACAGTCCAATGAGCAGTTCTTC

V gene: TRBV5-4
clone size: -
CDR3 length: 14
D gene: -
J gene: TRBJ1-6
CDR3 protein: CASSQGGANSPLHF
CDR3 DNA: TGTGCCAGCAGCCAAGGGGGGGCTAATTCACCCCTCCACTTT

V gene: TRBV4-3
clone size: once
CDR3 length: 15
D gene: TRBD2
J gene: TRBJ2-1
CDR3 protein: CAISSTSGGYNEQFF
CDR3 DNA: TGCGCCATCAGCTCGACTAGCGGGGGGTACAATGAGCAGTTCTTC

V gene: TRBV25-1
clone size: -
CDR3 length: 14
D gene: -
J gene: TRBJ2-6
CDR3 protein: CASRRGSGANVLTF
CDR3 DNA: TGTGCCAGCAGGCGGGGCTCTGGGGCCAACGTCCTGACTTTC

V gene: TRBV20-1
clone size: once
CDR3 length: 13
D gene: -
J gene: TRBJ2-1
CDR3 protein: CSASAENQPQQFF
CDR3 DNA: TGCAGTGCTAGTGCAGAGAATCAGCCCCAGCAGTTCTTC

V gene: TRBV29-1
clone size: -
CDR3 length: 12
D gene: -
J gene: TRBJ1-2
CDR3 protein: CSVPQGYRGYTF
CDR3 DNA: TGCAGCGTACCACAGGGCTATCGTGGCTACACTTTC

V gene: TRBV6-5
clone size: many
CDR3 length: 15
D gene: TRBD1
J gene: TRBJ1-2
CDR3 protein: CASRRQGISNYGYTF
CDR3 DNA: TGTGCCAGCAGGCGACAGGGAATTTCTAACTATGGCTACACCTTC

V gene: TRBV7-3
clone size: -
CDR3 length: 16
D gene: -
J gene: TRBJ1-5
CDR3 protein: CASSARARTYEQYQHF
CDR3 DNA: TGTGCCAGCAGCGCACGGGCCAGGACCTACGAGCAGTACCAGCATTTT

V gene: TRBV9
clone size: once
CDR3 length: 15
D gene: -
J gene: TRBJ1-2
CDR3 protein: CASGHGYQVHYGYTF
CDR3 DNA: TGCGCCAGCGGCCATGGGTACCAGGTTCACTATGGCTACACCTTC

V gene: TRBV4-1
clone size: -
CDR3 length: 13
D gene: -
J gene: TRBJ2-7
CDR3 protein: CASRSRRDSRQYF
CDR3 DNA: TGCGCCAGCAGGAGCCGGAGGGATTCTCGGCAGTACTTC

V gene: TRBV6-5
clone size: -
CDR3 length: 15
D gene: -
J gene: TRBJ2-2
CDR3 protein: CASYPTRGGTGELFF
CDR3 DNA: TGCGCCAGCTATCCGACCAGGGGAGGCACCGGGGAGCTGTTTTTT

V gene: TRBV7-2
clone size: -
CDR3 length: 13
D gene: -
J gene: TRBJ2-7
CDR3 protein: CASSLDRNNEQYF
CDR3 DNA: TGTGCCAGCAGCTTAGACCGGAACAACGAGCAGTACTTC

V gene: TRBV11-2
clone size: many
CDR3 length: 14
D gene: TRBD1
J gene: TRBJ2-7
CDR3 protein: CASSSGTGDHEQYF
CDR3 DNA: TGTGCCAGCAGCTCCGGGACAGGGGACCACGAGCAGTACTTC

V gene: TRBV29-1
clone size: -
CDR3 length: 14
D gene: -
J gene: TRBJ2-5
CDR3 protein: CSVVDGGRQETQYF
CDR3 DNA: TGCAGCGTTGTTGACGGGGGCAGGCAAGAGACCCAGTACTTC

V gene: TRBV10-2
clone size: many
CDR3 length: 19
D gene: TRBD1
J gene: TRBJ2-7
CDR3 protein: CASSESPFRTGGNSYEQYF
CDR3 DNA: TGCGCCAGCAGTGAGTCGCCATTCCGGACAGGGGGGAATTCTTACGAGCAGTACTTC

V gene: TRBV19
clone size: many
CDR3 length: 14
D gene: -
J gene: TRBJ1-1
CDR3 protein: CASSRNSMNTEAFF
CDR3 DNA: TGTGCCAGTAGTAGGAATAGTATGAACACTGAAGCTTTCTTT

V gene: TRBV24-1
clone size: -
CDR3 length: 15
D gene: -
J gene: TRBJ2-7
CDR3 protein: CATIDTSSTDTQHYF
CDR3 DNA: TGTGCCACCATCGACACGTCTAGCACAGATACGCAGCATTATTTC

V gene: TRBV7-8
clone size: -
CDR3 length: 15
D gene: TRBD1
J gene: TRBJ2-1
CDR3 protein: CASSQTGGQYEQYFF
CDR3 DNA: TGTGCCAGCAGCCAAACAGGGGGACAGTACGAGCAGTACTTCTTC

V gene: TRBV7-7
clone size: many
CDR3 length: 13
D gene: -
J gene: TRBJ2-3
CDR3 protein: CASSLDRTDTQYF
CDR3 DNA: TGTGCTAGCAGCTTAGATCGGACAGATACGCAGTATTTT

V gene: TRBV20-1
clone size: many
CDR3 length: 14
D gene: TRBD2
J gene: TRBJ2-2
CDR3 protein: CSASGGGYTGELFF
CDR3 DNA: TGCAGTGCTAGCGGGGGGGGGTACACCGGGGAGCTGTTTTTT

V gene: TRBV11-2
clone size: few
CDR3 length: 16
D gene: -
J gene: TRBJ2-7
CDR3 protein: CASSPRNYGAFYEQYF
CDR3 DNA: TGTGCCAGCAGCCCTCGGAATTACGGGGCTTTCTACGAGCAGTACTTC

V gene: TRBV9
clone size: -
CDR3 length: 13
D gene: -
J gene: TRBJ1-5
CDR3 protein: CASSLDISQAQHF
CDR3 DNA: TGTGCCAGCAGCTTAGACATAAGTCAGGCCCAGCACTTT

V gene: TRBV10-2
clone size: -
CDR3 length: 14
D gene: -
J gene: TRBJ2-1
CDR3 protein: CATTPSGSYNEQFF
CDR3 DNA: TGTGCCACCACCCCAAGTGGTTCCTACAATGAGCAGTTCTTC

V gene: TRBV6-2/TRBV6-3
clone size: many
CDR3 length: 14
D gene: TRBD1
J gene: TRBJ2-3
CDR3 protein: CATLIQGEYDTQYF
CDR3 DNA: TGTGCCACCCTCATCCAGGGGGAGTATGATACGCAGTATTTT

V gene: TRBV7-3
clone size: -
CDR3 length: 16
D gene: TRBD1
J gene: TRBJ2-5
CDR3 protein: CASSLTSGTGQVTQYF
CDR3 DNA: TGTGCCAGCAGCTTGACTTCCGGGACAGGGCAAGTCACCCAGTACTTC

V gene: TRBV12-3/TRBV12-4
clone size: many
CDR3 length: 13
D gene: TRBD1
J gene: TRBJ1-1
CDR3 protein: CASIRQGNTEAFF
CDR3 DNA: TGTGCCAGCATACGACAGGGGAACACTGAAGCTTTCTTT

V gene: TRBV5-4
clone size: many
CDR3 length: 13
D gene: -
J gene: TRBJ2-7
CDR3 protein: CASSSSGASEQYF
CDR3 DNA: TGTGCCAGCAGCTCTTCAGGGGCGAGCGAGCAGTACTTC

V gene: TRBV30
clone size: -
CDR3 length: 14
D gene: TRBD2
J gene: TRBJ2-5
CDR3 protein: CAWSPRGERETQHF
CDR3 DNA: TGTGCCTGGAGTCCCCGGGGGGAGAGGGAGACCCAGCACTTC

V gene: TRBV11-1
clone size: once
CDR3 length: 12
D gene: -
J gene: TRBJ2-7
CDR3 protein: CASTGRRNRQYF
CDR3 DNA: TGTGCCAGCACGGGGAGGAGAAACAGGCAGTACTTC

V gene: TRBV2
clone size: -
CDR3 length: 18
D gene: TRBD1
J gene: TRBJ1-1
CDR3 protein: CASSDLPLVGTGDTEAFF
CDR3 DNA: TGTGCCAGCAGTGATCTCCCTCTCGTTGGGACAGGGGACACTGAAGCTTTCTTT

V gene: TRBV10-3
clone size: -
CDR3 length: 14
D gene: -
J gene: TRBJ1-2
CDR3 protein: CATEGSSGLYGYTF
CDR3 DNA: TGTGCCACCGAGGGCAGTTCGGGGCTCTATGGCTACACCTTC

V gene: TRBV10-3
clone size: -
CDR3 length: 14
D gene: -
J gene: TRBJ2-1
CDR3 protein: CAISRQESYNEQFF
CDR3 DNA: TGTGCCATCAGTAGACAGGAGAGCTACAATGAGCAGTTCTTC

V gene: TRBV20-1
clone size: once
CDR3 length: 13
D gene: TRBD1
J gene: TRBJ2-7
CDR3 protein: CSVRATGTGEQYF
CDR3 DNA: TGCAGCGTTAGGGCCACGGGGACAGGCGAGCAGTACTTC

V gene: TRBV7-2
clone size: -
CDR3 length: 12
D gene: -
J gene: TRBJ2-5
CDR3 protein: CASSLMGGTQYF
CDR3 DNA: TGTGCCAGCAGCTTAATGGGTGGGACCCAGTACTTC

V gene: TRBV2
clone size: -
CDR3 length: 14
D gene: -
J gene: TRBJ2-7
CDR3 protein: CATSGGASSLEQYF
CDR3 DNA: TGTGCCACCAGTGGGGGGGCCAGCTCCCTCGAGCAGTACTTC

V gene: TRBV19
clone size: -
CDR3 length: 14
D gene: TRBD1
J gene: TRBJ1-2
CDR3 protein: CASNRGRGTVGYTF
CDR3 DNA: TGTGCCAGTAACCGGGGAAGGGGGACAGTTGGCTACACCTTC

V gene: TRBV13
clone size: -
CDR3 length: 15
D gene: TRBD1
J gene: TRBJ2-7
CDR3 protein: CARANRDRAPYEQYF
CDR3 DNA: TGTGCCAGGGCAAACCGGGACAGGGCTCCCTACGAGCAGTACTTC

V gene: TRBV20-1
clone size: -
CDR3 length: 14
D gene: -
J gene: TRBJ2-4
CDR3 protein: CSARAGTQWGIQYF
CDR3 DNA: TGCAGTGCTAGGGCCGGGACCCAATGGGGCATTCAGTACTTC

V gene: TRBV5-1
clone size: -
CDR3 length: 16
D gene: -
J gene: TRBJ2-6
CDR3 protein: CASSLVGAPWANVLTF
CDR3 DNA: TGCGCCAGCAGCTTGGTGGGCGCCCCCTGGGCCAACGTCCTGACTTTC

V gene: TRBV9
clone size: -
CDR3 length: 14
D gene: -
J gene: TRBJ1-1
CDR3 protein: CASSLESDVNEAFF
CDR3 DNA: TGTGCCAGCAGCTTAGAATCCGACGTTAATGAAGCTTTCTTT

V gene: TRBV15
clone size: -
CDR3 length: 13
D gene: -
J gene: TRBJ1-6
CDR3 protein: CATSSREHSPLHF
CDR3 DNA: TGTGCCACCAGCAGTCGAGAGCATTCACCCCTCCACTTT

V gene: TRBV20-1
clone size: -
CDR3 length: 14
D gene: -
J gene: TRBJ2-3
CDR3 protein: CSARGDSIHYTQYF
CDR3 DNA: TGCAGTGCCAGAGGGGATTCTATCCACTATACGCAGTATTTT

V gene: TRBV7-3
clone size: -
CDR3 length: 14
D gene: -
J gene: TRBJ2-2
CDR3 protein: CASSTTDTAWRLFF
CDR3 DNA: TGTGCCAGCAGCACAACGGATACAGCCTGGAGGCTGTTTTTT

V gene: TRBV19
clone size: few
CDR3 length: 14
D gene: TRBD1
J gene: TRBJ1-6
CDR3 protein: CASRRQGSDSPLHF
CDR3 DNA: TGTGCCAGTAGACGACAGGGTTCGGATTCACCCCTCCACTTT

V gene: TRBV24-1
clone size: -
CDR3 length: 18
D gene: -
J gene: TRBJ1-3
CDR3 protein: CATIFDDRPWLTGNTIYF
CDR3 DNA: TGTGCCACCATCTTCGACGACAGGCCATGGTTGACTGGAAACACCATATATTTT